Listed below are T cell receptor beta chains from one sample, sequenced in a study of blood T cell repertoires in COVID-19. Generated by immunoSEQ multiplex PCR, the TCRdb table keeps only in-frame clones and is missing some. Of about 140,000 clones listed, about 88% are singletons. The sequenced sample consisted of peripheral blood. These TCRs come from a human donor in a cohort sampled during active COVID-19. The CDR3 runs from the conserved cysteine through the conserved F or W. D genes are given only for firm matches. Not all rows give a size; the values are once, few, many and, for expanded clones, a class.

abundance	v_gene	d_gene	j_gene	CDR3nt	CDR3aa
NA	TRBV9	TRBD2	TRBJ2-2	TGTGCCAGCAGCGCTAGACTTCTAGCGGGGGGAAACACCGGGGAGCTGTTTTTT	CASSARLLAGGNTGELFF
once	TRBV20-1	NA	TRBJ1-1	TGCAGTGCTAGACCGCAGTTATCAGCTTTCTTT	CSARPQLSAFF
NA	TRBV10-1	TRBD1	TRBJ2-7	TGCGCCAGCAGTGAGCTAACAGGGGCTGACGAGCAGTACTTC	CASSELTGADEQYF
once	TRBV28	TRBD1	TRBJ2-6	TGTGCCAGCAGTTCCCGGGACAGGGGTTGGTCTGGGGCCAACGTCCTGACTTTC	CASSSRDRGWSGANVLTF
NA	TRBV27	TRBD1	TRBJ1-1	TGTGCCAGCAGACAGGGGCTCCCTCCGGCCACTGAAGCTTTCTTT	CASRQGLPPATEAFF
NA	TRBV5-1	NA	TRBJ2-3	TGCGCCAGCAGCTTGCGGCCCGGGAATACAGATACGCAGTATTTT	CASSLRPGNTDTQYF
NA	TRBV5-1	NA	TRBJ2-7	TGCGCCAGCAGCTTGTCGGGGTACGAGCAGTACTTC	CASSLSGYEQYF
NA	TRBV10-3	TRBD2	TRBJ2-4	TGTGCCATCAGTGGGCCGGGACTAGCGGGCCCTCAGGGGGGCATTCAGTACTTC	CAISGPGLAGPQGGIQYF
NA	TRBV7-3	TRBD1	TRBJ2-1	TGTGCCAGCAGCTTAACGTTAACAGGGGCAAGGAATGAGCAGTTCTTC	CASSLTLTGARNEQFF
NA	TRBV6-6	TRBD1	TRBJ1-2	TGTGCCAGCAGGCCCCAGGGGGTGGCCTATGGCTACACCTTC	CASRPQGVAYGYTF
NA	TRBV9	TRBD1	TRBJ2-2	TGTGCCAGCAGCGTAGCCGGGACAGGGGGGTACACCGGGGAGCTGTTTTTT	CASSVAGTGGYTGELFF
NA	TRBV7-3	NA	TRBJ1-1	TGTGCCAGCAGCTCCTGCTCAGTCGGGGAGGCGACCGGGAACACTGAAGCTTTCTTT	CASSSCSVGEATGNTEAFF
NA	TRBV4-1	TRBD2	TRBJ2-5	TGCGCCAGCAGCCCGTTAGGCGGTCTAGCGGGGGTGAGAGAGACCCAGTACTTC	CASSPLGGLAGVRETQYF
NA	TRBV4-1	NA	TRBJ2-1	TGCGCCAGCAGCCAAGATCGAGACGGGAATGAGCAGTTCTTC	CASSQDRDGNEQFF
few	TRBV10-3	TRBD2	TRBJ2-7	TGTGCCATCAGTGTAACTAGCGGGGCCTACGAGCAGTACTTC	CAISVTSGAYEQYF
NA	TRBV7-6	TRBD2	TRBJ2-3	TGTGCCAGCAGCCTCTCTGACCTAGCGGGGGGGGAGACAGATACGCAGTATTTT	CASSLSDLAGGETDTQYF
once	TRBV5-8	TRBD1	TRBJ1-5	TGTGCCAGCAGCCCCGGACAGGGGCACAATCAGCCCCAGCATTTT	CASSPGQGHNQPQHF
NA	TRBV3-1/TRBV3-2	TRBD2	TRBJ2-2	TGTGCCAGCAGCCAACCTCTAGCGGGGAACACCGGGGAGCTGTTTTTT	CASSQPLAGNTGELFF
NA	TRBV10-1	TRBD2	TRBJ2-1	TGCGCCAGCAGTATTGGAGCGGGAGGAAGAAAAAATGAGCAGTTCTTC	CASSIGAGGRKNEQFF
NA	TRBV30	TRBD1	TRBJ1-2	TGTGCCGAACGACAGGGGGCGGATGGCTACACCTTC	CAERQGADGYTF
once	TRBV12-3/TRBV12-4	NA	TRBJ2-3	TGTGCCAGCAGTTCTATACCCACAGATACGCAGTATTTT	CASSSIPTDTQYF
NA	TRBV4-2	TRBD2	TRBJ2-3	TGTGCCAGCAGCCACAGGACTAGCGGGGGTACAGATACGCAGTATTTT	CASSHRTSGGTDTQYF
NA	TRBV6-6	NA	TRBJ1-1	TGTGCCAGCAGGAGGGACACAATGAACACTGAAGCTTTCTTT	CASRRDTMNTEAFF
few	TRBV6-5	NA	TRBJ1-4	TGTGCCAGCAGTTACTCGACCGAGGGCAATGAAAAACTGTTTTTT	CASSYSTEGNEKLFF
NA	TRBV11-2	TRBD2	TRBJ2-3	TGTGCCAGCAGCTTAGGAACGCTAGCGGGCACAGATACGCAGTATTTT	CASSLGTLAGTDTQYF
NA	TRBV29-1	TRBD1	TRBJ2-7	TGCAGCGTTACCCGGGGACAGGGGGCAGAGCAGTACTTC	CSVTRGQGAEQYF